A single sample gave rise to the 23 T cell receptor beta chains below, sequenced in a study of OX40 agonist ivuxolimab in advanced cancers. The repertoire was sequenced with immunoSEQ multiplex PCR; TCRdb's copy has only in-frame clones and lacks some. In the table there are about 85,000 clones, around four fifths of which are singletons. Specimen: CD4+ or CD8+ T cells sorted from blood, collected in a trial of the OX40 agonist ivuxolimab. These receptor sequences come from an adult with an advanced solid tumor such as melanoma, head and neck, liver or kidney cancer.

In its sample, this clone was seen once. The chain joins TRBV7-2 to TRBJ1-6; D call uncertain. V gave up 1 base and J gave up 6 bases, with 7 bases separating them. Looked up from germline, CDR1 is SGHTA and CDR2 is FQGNSA. The CDR3 spans 14 residues. CDR3 amino acids: CASSLERLNSPLHF. As DNA, the CDR3 is TGTGCCAGCAGCTTAGAAAGGCTTAATTCACCCCTCCACTTT.

V and J are TRBV11-1 and TRBJ2-7; 10 bases match TRBD2. CDR1 SGHAT and CDR2 FQDESV come from the germline V gene (reference sequence). V lost 3 bases to trimming and J lost 1 base; unmatched junction nucleotides: 12. The CDR3 runs to 18 residues. The CDR3 coding sequence is TGTGCCAGCAGCTTGTTGGGGCTAGCGGGAGTTCAGTCCTACGAGCAGTACTTC. Its translation is CASSLLGLAGVQSYEQYF.

This clone was seen more than once but under ten times. The J gene is TRBJ1-4, the V gene TRBV28; the match to TRBD1 covers 9 bases. CDR3 length equals 15 residues. The trim removed 8 bases at V and 5 bases at J, leaving 9 bases unmatched. Germline-derived CDR1 and CDR2 are MDHEN and SYDVKM. This CDR3 is CASGSLGTGNEKLFF. In DNA, the CDR3 is TGTGCCAGCGGATCCCTAGGGACAGGGAATGAAAAACTGTTTTTT.

CDR3 in amino acids: CASRRGDRQSLWSSYNSPLHF. CDR3 in DNA: TGTGCCAGCAGGCGAGGGGATCGGCAGTCCCTCTGGAGCTCCTATAATTCACCCCTCCACTTT. The chain has TRBV2 and TRBJ1-6, with TRBD1 as a possible D gene (5 bases). This CDR3 comprises 21 residues. V dropped 6 bases and J dropped 0 bases, with 27 bases sitting between them. Germline V gives CDR1 SNHLY, CDR2 FYNNEI.

The chain is built from TRBV11-3 and TRBJ2-3; TRBD2 aligns across 9 bases. Trimming at V came to 5 bases and at J to 4 bases, leaving 4 bases not matched to a gene. The CDR3 length is 14 residues. Germline V lookup: CDR1 SGHNT, CDR2 YENEEA. Here the CDR3 reads CASSQGLAADTQYF. In DNA form, the CDR3 reads TGTGCCAGCAGCCAGGGACTAGCTGCAGATACGCAGTATTTT. The full variable domain, rest sourced from reference TRBV11-3 and TRBJ2-3, is EAGVVQSPRYKIIEKKQPVAFWCNPISGHNTLYWYLQNLGQGPELLIRYENEEAVDDSQLPKDRFSAERLKGVDSTLKIQPAELGDSAVYLCASSQGLAADTQYFGPGTRLTVL.

The chain recombines TRBV11-2 with TRBJ2-5, with 15 bases identical to TRBD2. The ends lost 5 bases at V and 9 bases at J; junction bases unmatched: 13. The germline V gene has CDR1 SGHAT and CDR2 FQNNGV. CDR3 length: 17 amino acids. CDR3 sequence (DNA): TGTGCCAGCAGCCTATTTGGGACTAGCGGGGGGACCCACCCCCAGTACTTC. Its translation: CASSLFGTSGGTHPQYF.

As DNA, the CDR3 is TGCGCCACCCCAGTTGGGCAGCCCCAAGAGACCCAGTACTTC. Amino acid sequence: CATPVGQPQETQYF. This rearrangement joins TRBV23-1 to TRBJ2-5; no clear D. TRBV23-1 is classed as an ORF, of uncertain function. There are 14 residues in the CDR3. V was shortened by 10 bases and J by 1 base, with 16 bases between the two germline ends.

V gene TRBV19 combines with J gene TRBJ2-7; D is ambiguous. Trimming removed 4 bases from V and 3 bases from J, with 13 bases in between. CDR3 length: 14 amino acids. The germline CDR1 and CDR2 sequences are LNHDA and SQIVND (reference sequence). CDR3 amino acids: CASSTPGGYYEQYF. The CDR3 bases are TGTGCCAGTAGTACCCCGGGTGGGTACTACGAGCAGTACTTC.

This clone was detected only once. The chain couples TRBV27 to TRBJ1-4, with D uncertain. This CDR3 has 16 amino acids. The V gene's germline CDR1 is MNHEY and CDR2 SMNVEV (reference sequence). V was cut by 5 bases and J by 8 bases, with 21 bases left in between. CDR3: CASSPLFESGWEKLFF. CDR3 nucleotide sequence: TGTGCCAGCAGTCCACTTTTCGAGAGCGGTTGGGAAAAACTGTTTTTT.

The chain joins TRBV15 to TRBJ1-5, with D maybe TRBD1 (6 bases). The germline CDR1 and CDR2 sequences are LNHNV and YYDKDF (reference sequence). CDR3 length: 15 amino acids. Trimming removed 3 bases at V and 3 bases at J, with 12 bases between. The chain's CDR3 is CATSRATGFNQPQHF. The CDR3 DNA reads TGTGCCACCAGCAGGGCCACAGGGTTCAATCAGCCCCAGCATTTT. The whole variable domain, remainder taken from reference TRBV15 and TRBJ1-5, is DAMVIQNPRYQVTQFGKPVTLSCSQTLNHNVMYWYQQKSSQAPKLLFHYYDKDFNNEADTPDNFQSRRPNTSFCFLDIRSPGLGDTAMYLCATSRATGFNQPQHFGDGTRLSIL.

The V and J genes are TRBV6-5 and TRBJ2-2, with 14 positions matching TRBD2. The CDR3 has 15 amino acids. In germline, CDR1 is MNHEY, CDR2 SVGAGI. The V segment lost 8 bases and the J segment 7 bases; nucleotides outside the gene matches: 6. The CDR3 region has the DNA TGTGCCAGCGCGCCGGGACTAGCGGGAGTCGGGGAGCTGTTTTTT. Translated: CASAPGLAGVGELFF.

This sequence joins TRBV19 and TRBJ1-2; a weak D match, TRBD1 (6 bases). Germline CDR1 reads LNHDA; CDR2 reads SQIVND (reference sequence). CDR3 length: 15 amino acids. The ends were cut back, 4 bases at V and 2 bases at J, with 14 bases in the middle. Written as DNA, the CDR3 is TGTGCCAGTAGTACAGCGGCAGGGGCCAACTATGGCTACACCTTC. Its protein is CASSTAAGANYGYTF. Using reference TRBV19 and TRBJ1-2 for the parts outside the CDR3, the full variable domain is DGGITQSPKYLFRKEGQNVTLSCEQNLNHDAMYWYRQDPGQGLRLIYYSQIVNDFQKGDIAEGYSVSREKKESFPLTVTSAQKNPTAFYLCASSTAAGANYGYTFGSGTRLTVV.

The chain carries TRBV7-8 and TRBJ1-2; 7 positions match TRBD1. V lost 5 bases to trimming and J lost 4 bases; unmatched junction nucleotides: 4. CDR1 is SGHVS and CDR2 is FQNEAQ in the germline V gene. The CDR3 has 13 amino acids. CDR3 amino acids: CASSPGQVYGYTF. The CDR3 DNA reads TGTGCCAGCAGCCCCGGACAGGTCTATGGCTACACCTTC. The full variable domain, its missing parts supplied by reference TRBV7-8 and TRBJ1-2, is GAGVSQSPRYKVAKRGQDVALRCDPISGHVSLFWYQQALGQGPEFLTYFQNEAQLDKSGLPSDRFFAERPEGSVSTLKIQRTQQEDSAVYLCASSPGQVYGYTFGSGTRLTVV.

The V gene is TRBV28, the J gene TRBJ1-5; D perhaps matches TRBD1 (6 bases). Trimming shortened V by 6 bases and J by 9 bases, and 18 bases separated the two germline ends. CDR3 length: 14 residues. Per germline, CDR1 MDHEN and CDR2 SYDVKM. CDR3 nucleotides: TGTGCCAGCAGGCTGGGGACAACACGTTCGCCCCAGCATTTT. Protein product: CASRLGTTRSPQHF.

The genes are TRBV11-2 and TRBJ1-1; perhaps TRBD1 as D (5 bases). Germline CDR1 is SGHAT and CDR2 is FQNNGV. The germline V and J ends were trimmed by 2 bases and 5 bases, with 12 bases remaining between them. The CDR3 totals 14 residues. The CDR3 DNA reads as TGTGCCAGCAGCTTATTAGGGGTCGGGACTGAAGCTTTCTTT. As protein: CASSLLGVGTEAFF. The full variable domain, completed using reference TRBV11-2 and TRBJ1-1, is EAGVAQSPRYKIIEKRQSVAFWCNPISGHATLYWYQQILGQGPKLLIQFQNNGVVDDSQLPKDRFSAERLKGVDSTLKIQPAKLEDSAVYLCASSLLGVGTEAFFGQGTRLTVV.

The chain couples TRBV7-9 to TRBJ2-2; D perhaps matches TRBD1 (6 bases). The ends were cut back, 0 bases at V and 5 bases at J, with 13 bases in the middle. CDR1 SEHNR and CDR2 FQNEAQ come from the germline V gene (reference sequence). The CDR3 extends over 16 amino acids. The CDR3 nucleotides are TGTGCCAGCAGCTTAGCCCAGGGGCGGTATACCGGGGAGCTGTTTTTT. It is translated as CASSLAQGRYTGELFF.

The gene calls are TRBV19 and TRBJ2-2; TRBD2 might be the D (5 bases). This CDR3 region has 15 residues. V lost 6 bases, J lost 6 bases, and 17 bases lay in between. Germline CDR1 and CDR2: LNHDA and SQIVND (reference sequence). CDR3 sequence reads: CASRAYPGSAGELFF. The CDR3 coding sequence is TGTGCCAGTAGGGCCTATCCAGGTAGCGCCGGGGAGCTGTTTTTT.

J is TRBJ2-7 and V is TRBV5-6, with D possibly matching TRBD2 (6 bases). Germline V gene sequence: CDR1 SGHDT, CDR2 YYEEEE. The CDR3 sequence is 15 residues long. The V and J ends lost 4 bases and 3 bases respectively, with 17 bases between them. Written as DNA, the CDR3 is TGTGCCAGCAGCCGAGGAAGCGGGCTGGGCTACGAGCAGTACTTC. This gives the protein CASSRGSGLGYEQYF.

The chain carries TRBV28 and TRBJ2-2; D is perhaps TRBD2 (5 bases). The CDR3 is 17 residues long. The germline CDR1 and CDR2 sequences are MDHEN and SYDVKM. Deletions cut 3 bases from V and 6 bases from J, with 20 bases between. The CDR3 is CASSFNEGAMISGELFF. As DNA, the CDR3 is TGTGCCAGCAGTTTCAATGAGGGCGCGATGATTTCCGGGGAGCTGTTTTTT. The complete variable domain, with remaining parts taken from reference TRBV28 and TRBJ2-2, reads DVKVTQSSRYLVKRTGEKVFLECVQDMDHENMFWYRQDPGLGLRLIYFSYDVKMKEKGDIPEGYSVSREKKERFSLILESASTNQTSMYLCASSFNEGAMISGELFFGEGSRLTVL.

J is TRBJ1-6 and V is TRBV10-3, with a weak D call TRBD1 (6 bases). The CDR3 consists of 15 residues. The V and J ends lost 8 bases and 1 base respectively, with 12 bases between them. CDR1 and CDR2 from the germline V gene are ENHRY and SYGVKD. This CDR3 reads CAIGQGRSYNSPLHF. The CDR3 bases are TGTGCCATCGGGCAGGGGAGGTCCTATAATTCACCCCTCCACTTT.

This clone was counted a single time. The V and J genes are TRBV6-6 and TRBJ2-5; no definite D call. Looked up from germline, CDR1 is MNHNY and CDR2 is SVGAGI (reference sequence). This CDR3 has 12 amino acids. Trimming cost V 7 bases and J 3 bases, with 9 bases left between them. This chain's CDR3 is CASTWAKETQYF. DNA of the CDR3: TGTGCCAGCACGTGGGCTAAAGAGACCCAGTACTTC.

V gene TRBV6-5 combines with J gene TRBJ1-3; D is ambiguous. From germline, CDR1 is MNHEY and CDR2 SVGAGI. The CDR3 runs 15 residues. V was pared by 5 bases and J by 0 bases, with 11 bases between. The CDR3 DNA reads TGTGCCAGCAGTCCAACCACTAGCTCTGGAAACACCATATATTTT. Encoded protein: CASSPTTSSGNTIYF.

The genes are TRBV28 and TRBJ1-1, with D possibly being TRBD1 (5 bases). The CDR3 spans 16 residues. CDR1 is MDHEN and CDR2 is SYDVKM in the germline V gene. Trimming took 5 bases from V and 2 from J, leaving 18 bases between them. CDR3 in amino acids: CASSAADPGPNTEAFF. The CDR3 DNA sequence: TGTGCCAGCAGTGCGGCCGACCCAGGGCCTAACACTGAAGCTTTCTTT.